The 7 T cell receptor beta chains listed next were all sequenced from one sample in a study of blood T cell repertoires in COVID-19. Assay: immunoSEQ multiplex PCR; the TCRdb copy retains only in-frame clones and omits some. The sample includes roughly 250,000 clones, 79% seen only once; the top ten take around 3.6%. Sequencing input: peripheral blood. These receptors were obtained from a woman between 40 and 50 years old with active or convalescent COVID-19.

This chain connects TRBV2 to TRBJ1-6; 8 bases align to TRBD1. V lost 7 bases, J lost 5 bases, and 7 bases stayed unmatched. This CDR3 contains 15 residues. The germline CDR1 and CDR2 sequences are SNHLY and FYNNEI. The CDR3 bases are TGTGCCAGCACGGGACTGGGACAGGATAATTCACCCCTCCACTTT. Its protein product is CASTGLGQDNSPLHF.

CDR3 bases: TGTGCCACCAGCAGAGGAGGGTTGGTGGGCTACGAGCAGTACTTC. Amino acid sequence: CATSRGGLVGYEQYF. This rearrangement joins TRBV15 to TRBJ2-7; weak D call: TRBD2 (5 bases). The V and J ends lost 1 base and 3 bases respectively, with 13 bases between them. CDR1 LNHNV and CDR2 YYDKDF come from the germline V gene (reference sequence). This CDR3 is 15 amino acids long.

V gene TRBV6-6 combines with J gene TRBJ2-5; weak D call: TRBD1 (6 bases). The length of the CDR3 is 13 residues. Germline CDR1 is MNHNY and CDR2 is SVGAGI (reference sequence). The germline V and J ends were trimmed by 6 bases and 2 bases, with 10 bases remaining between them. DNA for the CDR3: TGTGCCAGCAGACAGGGAACACAAGAGACCCAGTACTTC. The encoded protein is CASRQGTQETQYF.

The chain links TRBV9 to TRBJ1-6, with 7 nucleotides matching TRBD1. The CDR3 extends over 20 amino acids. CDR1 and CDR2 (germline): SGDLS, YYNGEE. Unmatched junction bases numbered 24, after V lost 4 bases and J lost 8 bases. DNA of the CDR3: TGTGCCAGCAGCTCCAGAGGCCCCATACAGGGGACGGCGAATCATTCACCCCTCCACTTT. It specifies CASSSRGPIQGTANHSPLHF.

CDR3 sequence: CASSQEFQRNGGYREKLFF. The DNA for the CDR3 is TGCGCCAGCAGCCAAGAGTTCCAGCGGAACGGAGGGTATCGGGAAAAACTGTTTTTT. The chain joins TRBV4-1 to TRBJ1-4; no firm D call. From germline, CDR1 is MGHRA and CDR2 YSYEKL. Trimming took off 0 bases at V and 8 bases at J, with 25 bases between the two ends. There are 19 residues in the CDR3.

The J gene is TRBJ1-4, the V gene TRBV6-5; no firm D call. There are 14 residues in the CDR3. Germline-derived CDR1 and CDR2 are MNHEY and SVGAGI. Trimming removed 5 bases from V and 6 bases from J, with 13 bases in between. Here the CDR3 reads CASSNSNPDEKLFF. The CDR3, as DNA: TGTGCCAGCAGTAATAGCAACCCTGATGAAAAACTGTTTTTT.

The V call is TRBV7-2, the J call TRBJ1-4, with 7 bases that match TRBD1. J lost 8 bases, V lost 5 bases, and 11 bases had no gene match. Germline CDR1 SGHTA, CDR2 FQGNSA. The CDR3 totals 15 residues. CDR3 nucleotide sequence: TGTGCCAGCAGCGGAGGGACAGTAGGGGTAGAAAAACTGTTTTTT. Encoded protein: CASSGGTVGVEKLFF.